Described below is a single TCR beta chain sequence and its context. Data came from immunoSEQ multiplex PCR; TCRdb stores just in-frame clones and leaves some out. Of about 170,000 clones detected, about 87% appear once; the ten largest clones hold about 11%. The CDR3 has 12 amino acids. Germline CDR1 and CDR2: MDHEN and SYDVKM. V lost 8 bases and J lost 7, with 12 bases in between. This record comes from a study of control samples from healthy donors and cancer patients. The TCR was taken from a man aged 25 to 40 in good health. The chain carries TRBV28 and TRBJ1-5, with unresolved D. The specimen sequenced was blood. CDR3 sequence: CASGLLGQPQHF. CDR3 DNA: TGTGCCAGCGGACTTTTAGGACAGCCCCAGCATTTT.